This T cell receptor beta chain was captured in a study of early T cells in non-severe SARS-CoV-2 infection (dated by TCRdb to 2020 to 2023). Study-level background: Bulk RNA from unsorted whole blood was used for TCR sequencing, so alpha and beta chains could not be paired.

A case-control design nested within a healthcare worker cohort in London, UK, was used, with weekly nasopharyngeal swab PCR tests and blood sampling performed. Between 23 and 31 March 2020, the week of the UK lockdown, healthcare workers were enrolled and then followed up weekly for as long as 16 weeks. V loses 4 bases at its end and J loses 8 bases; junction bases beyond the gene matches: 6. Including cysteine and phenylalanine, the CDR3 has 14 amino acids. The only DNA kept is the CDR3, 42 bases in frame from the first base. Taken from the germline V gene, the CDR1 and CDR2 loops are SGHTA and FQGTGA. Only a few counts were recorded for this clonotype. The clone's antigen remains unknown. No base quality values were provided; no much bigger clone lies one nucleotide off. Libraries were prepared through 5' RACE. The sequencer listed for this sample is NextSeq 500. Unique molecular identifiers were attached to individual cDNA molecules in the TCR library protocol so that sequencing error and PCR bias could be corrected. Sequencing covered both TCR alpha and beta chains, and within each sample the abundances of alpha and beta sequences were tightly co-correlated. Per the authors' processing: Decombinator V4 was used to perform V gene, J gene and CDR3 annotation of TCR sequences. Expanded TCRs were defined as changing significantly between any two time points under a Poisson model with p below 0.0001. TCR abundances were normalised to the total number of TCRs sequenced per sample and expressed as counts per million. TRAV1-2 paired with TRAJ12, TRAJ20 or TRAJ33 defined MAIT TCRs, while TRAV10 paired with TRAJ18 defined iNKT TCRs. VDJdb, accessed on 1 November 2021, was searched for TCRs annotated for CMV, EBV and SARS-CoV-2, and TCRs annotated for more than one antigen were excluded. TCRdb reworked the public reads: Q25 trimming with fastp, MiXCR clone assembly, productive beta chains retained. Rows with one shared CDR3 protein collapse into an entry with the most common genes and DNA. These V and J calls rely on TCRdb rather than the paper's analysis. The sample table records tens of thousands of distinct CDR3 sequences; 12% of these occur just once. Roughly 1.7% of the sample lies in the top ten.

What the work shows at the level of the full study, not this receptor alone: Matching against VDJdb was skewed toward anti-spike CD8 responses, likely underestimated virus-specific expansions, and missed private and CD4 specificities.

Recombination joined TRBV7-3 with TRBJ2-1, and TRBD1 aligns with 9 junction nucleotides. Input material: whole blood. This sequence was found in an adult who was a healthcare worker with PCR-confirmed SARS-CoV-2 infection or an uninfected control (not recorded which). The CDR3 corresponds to CASSWTWTGDEQFF. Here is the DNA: TGTGCCAGCAGCTGGACATGGACAGGGGATGAGCAGTTCTTC.